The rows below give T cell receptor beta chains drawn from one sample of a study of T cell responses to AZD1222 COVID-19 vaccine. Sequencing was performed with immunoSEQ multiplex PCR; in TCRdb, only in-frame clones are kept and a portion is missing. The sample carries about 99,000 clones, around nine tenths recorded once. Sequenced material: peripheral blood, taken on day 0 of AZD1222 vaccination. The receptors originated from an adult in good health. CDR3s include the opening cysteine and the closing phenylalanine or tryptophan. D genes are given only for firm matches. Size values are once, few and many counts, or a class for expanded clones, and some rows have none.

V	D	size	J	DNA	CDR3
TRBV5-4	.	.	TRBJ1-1	TGTGCCAGCAGCTTAATTTCTGTGGACACTGAAGCTTTCTTT	CASSLISVDTEAFF
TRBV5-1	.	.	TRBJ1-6	TGCGCCAGCAGCTTTCAAGGGGATAATTCACCCCTCCACTTT	CASSFQGDNSPLHF
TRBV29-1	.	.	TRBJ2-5	TGCAGCGTTGAAGTGGCAGGGGAGACCCAGTACTTC	CSVEVAGETQYF
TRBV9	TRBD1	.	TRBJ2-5	TGTGCCAGCAGCGTAGAGGGACAGCCTTCCCAAGAGACCCAGTACTTC	CASSVEGQPSQETQYF
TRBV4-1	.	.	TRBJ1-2	TGCGCCAGCAGCCAAGAGAGTAATTGGGTTAACTATGGCTACACCTTC	CASSQESNWVNYGYTF
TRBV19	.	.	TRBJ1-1	TGTGCCAGTAGTATAGGGCCGATAAACACTGAAGCTTTCTTT	CASSIGPINTEAFF
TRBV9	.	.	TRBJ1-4	TGTGCCAGCAGCGGGGAGGCTCCACGGGGTGAAAAACTGTTTTTT	CASSGEAPRGEKLFF
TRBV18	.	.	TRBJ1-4	TGTGCCAGCTCACTTAAATGGGAAAAACTGTTTTTT	CASSLKWEKLFF
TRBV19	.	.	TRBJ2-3	TGTGCCAGTAGCCGGGGGCTGAGCACAGATACGCAGTATTTT	CASSRGLSTDTQYF
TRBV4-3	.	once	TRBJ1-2	TGCGCCAGCAGCGAACCCTCCGTGGCTAACTATGGCTACACCTTC	CASSEPSVANYGYTF
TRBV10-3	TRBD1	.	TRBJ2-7	TGTGCCATCAGTAGGGGACAGGACCCCTACGAGCAGTACTTC	CAISRGQDPYEQYF
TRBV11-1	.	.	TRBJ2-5	TGTGCCAGCAGCTTAGGATCCGCCGAGACCCAGTACTTC	CASSLGSAETQYF
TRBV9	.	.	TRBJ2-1	TGTGCCAGCAGCGTTCAGAGCTCCTACAATGAGCAGTTCTTC	CASSVQSSYNEQFF
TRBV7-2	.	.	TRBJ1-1	TGTGCCAGCACCCCTGGAGGGGGGAACACTGAAGCTTTCTTT	CASTPGGGNTEAFF
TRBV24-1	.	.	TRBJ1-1	TGTGCCACCGAAATCCACACTGAAGCTTTCTTT	CATEIHTEAFF
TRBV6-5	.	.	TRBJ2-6	TGTGCCAGCAGGGACTCTGGGGCCAACGTCCTGACTTTC	CASRDSGANVLTF
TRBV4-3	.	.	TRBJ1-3	TGCGCCAGCAGCCAAGATGGCAGGGACTCTGGAAACACCATATATTTT	CASSQDGRDSGNTIYF
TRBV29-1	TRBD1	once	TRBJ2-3	TGCAGCGTCCTGAGGGGGACAGGGGGTATAGATACGCAGTATTTT	CSVLRGTGGIDTQYF
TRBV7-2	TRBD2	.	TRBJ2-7	TGTGCCAGCGGAAAACTAGCGGGAGGCTCCTACGAGCAGTACTTC	CASGKLAGGSYEQYF